This T cell receptor (beta chain) appears in the sequencing data of a study of control samples from healthy donors and cancer patients (TCRdb year 2020). V and J are truncated by 6 bases and 5 bases respectively, leaving an intervening sequence of 5 bases. CDR1 is given as LGHDT and CDR2 as YNNKEL, both from the germline V gene (reference sequence). Including cysteine and phenylalanine, the CDR3 has 10 amino acids. This entry keeps only the CDR3 DNA: 30 bases, framed from base 1. The library relied on the immunoSEQ multiplex PCR assay. Drawn from immuneACCESS, this table holds only the in-frame rearrangements with V and J called that TCRdb kept. Clones are partly lost; checked studies trace under half to an unresolved V gene and leave the rest unexplained. The sample table lists about 55,000 clones, approximately 86% of them with a count of one. The top ten constitute 3.5% to 4.5% of the sample. As concerns this clone: Its recognized antigen is unknown. It has no much larger one-base neighbor in the sample; base qualities were not kept.

Input material: blood. The rearranged chain carries TRBV3-1 (or the pseudogene TRBV3-2) and TRBJ2-7; tentative D gene TRBD1, with 5 bases matching. This receptor was taken from a man aged 50-59 years in good health. The CDR3 region: CASRGDEQYF. Here is the DNA: TGTGCCAGCAGAGGGGACGAGCAGTACTTC.